These 10 T cell receptor beta chains came from one sample sequenced in a study of T cell responses to AZD1222 COVID-19 vaccine (dated by TCRdb to the early 2020s). Library prep was done by the immunoSEQ multiplex PCR assay. TCRdb re-hosts the immuneACCESS table, in-frame sequences only. Its copies lack some clones; in the studies checked, an unresolved V gene accounts for under half of them, and the cause for the rest is not known. A total of 110,000 to 150,000 clones appear in this sample, approximately 90% of them only once. Approximately 3% of the sample is held by the ten biggest clonotypes. The time point label here, explained by the study, means: baseline before first vaccination. This material consisted of peripheral blood, taken on day 0 of AZD1222 vaccination. Source of these receptors: an adult in good health.

V usage is TRBV2 and J usage is TRBJ1-5, with D unclear. V lost 5 bases, J lost 1 base, and 9 bases lay in between. CDR1 is SNHLY and CDR2 is FYNNEI in the germline V gene. The CDR3 is 14 amino acids. The CDR3 is CASSSDLSNQPQHF. CDR3 nucleotides: TGTGCCAGCAGTTCGGACCTAAGCAATCAGCCCCAGCATTTT.

The rearrangement joins TRBV7-2 to TRBJ1-1, with D possibly TRBD1 on 6 matching bases. Germline lookup yields CDR1 SGHTA and CDR2 FQGNSA. V was cut by 4 bases and J by 1 base, with 25 bases left in between. CDR3 length: 19 amino acids. CDR3 bases: TGTGCCAGCAGCTATCGTTGGGGGGGGCGCCGAAATAGGAACACTGAAGCTTTCTTT. This gives the protein CASSYRWGGRRNRNTEAFF.

J is TRBJ2-5 and V is TRBV4-3; a weak D match, TRBD1 (5 bases). The V gene lost 6 bases and the J gene lost 0 bases, with 17 bases spanning the gap. CDR1 is LGHNA, CDR2 YSLEER, per germline. The CDR3 is 16 amino acids. The CDR3 sequence is CASSKNPGYHQETQYF. The CDR3 DNA is TGCGCCAGCAGTAAGAACCCAGGGTATCACCAAGAGACCCAGTACTTC.

The gene calls are TRBV2 and TRBJ2-3; 7 nucleotides line up with TRBD1. V lost 8 bases and J lost 1; bases outside the gene matches: 6. CDR3 length: 14 residues. Germline V CDR1 and CDR2: SNHLY, FYNNEI. CDR3 nucleotides: TGTGCCAGCTCCCGAGGGGGCGGCACAGATACGCAGTATTTT. Translated: CASSRGGGTDTQYF.

In this sample, this clone turned up a few times. V usage is TRBV28 and J usage is TRBJ2-3; 9 positions agree with TRBD1. The CDR3 has 14 amino acids. The trim removed 4 bases at V and 3 bases at J, leaving 2 bases unmatched. The V gene's germline CDR1 is MDHEN and CDR2 SYDVKM. The CDR3 bases are TGTGCCAGCAGTTACAGGGGGCGGACAGATACGCAGTATTTT. Translation gives CASSYRGRTDTQYF.

The chain couples TRBV12-5 to TRBJ2-7; TRBD1 aligns across 9 bases. This CDR3 contains 15 residues. Trimming cost V 1 base and J 0 bases; bases outside gene matches: 1. CDR1 and CDR2 from the germline V gene are LGHNT and FRNRAP. This CDR3 is CASGLAQGASYEQYF. DNA for the CDR3: TGTGCTAGTGGTTTGGCACAGGGGGCCTCCTACGAGCAGTACTTC.

This clone occurred a few times. The V call is TRBV11-3, the J call TRBJ2-5, with D unresolved. The ends were cut back, 3 bases at V and 5 bases at J, with 7 bases in the middle. The CDR3 is made up of 12 amino acids. The germline V gene encodes CDR1 SGHNT and CDR2 YENEEA. CDR3 amino acids: CASSFQWETQYF. The CDR3 DNA is TGTGCCAGCAGCTTCCAGTGGGAGACCCAGTACTTC.

This clone was counted between two and nine times. The genes are TRBV5-1 and TRBJ1-1, with D perhaps TRBD1 (6 bases). With 1 base removed from V and 1 base from J, the gap between germline ends came to 8 bases. The CDR3 runs to 14 residues. Germline values: CDR1 SGHRS, CDR2 YFSETQ. CDR3 sequence (DNA): TGCGCCAGCAGCTTGAGGACAGCGAACACTGAAGCTTTCTTT. Translating it yields CASSLRTANTEAFF.

The V and J genes are TRBV4-3 and TRBJ1-1; D uncertain. Germline V CDR1 and CDR2: LGHNA, YSLEER. V gave up 0 bases and J gave up 7 bases, with 12 bases separating them. The CDR3 has 14 residues. The CDR3 region is CASSQEGGVSEAFF. In DNA, the CDR3 is TGCGCCAGCAGCCAAGAGGGCGGAGTAAGTGAAGCTTTCTTT.

Only one count was recorded for this clone. The chain is built from TRBV9 and TRBJ1-4; D is unresolved. The CDR3 is 14 residues long. Germline V gene lookup returns CDR1 SGDLS and CDR2 YYNGEE. The V and J ends lost 0 bases and 8 bases respectively, with 11 bases between them. CDR3 protein: CASSVGGGSEKLFF. In DNA form, the CDR3 reads TGTGCCAGCAGCGTAGGAGGCGGGAGCGAAAAACTGTTTTTT.